These 18 T cell receptor beta chains were all obtained from the same sample, sequenced in a study of regulatory T cells in long-lasting Graves disease. CDR3-region Arm-PCR and iRepertoire HTBI primers produced the TCR beta libraries. TCRdb processed the multiplex PCR reads anew with MiXCR; each CDR3 protein has one entry. The sample lists roughly 450,000 distinct CDR3 sequences, 23% seen once, with approximately 26% in the top ten. Documented time point: persistent/refractory GD, antithyroid drugs over 5 years with positive TRAb. RNA from PBMCs was the source of the TCR library. The specimen comprised peripheral blood mononuclear cells (PBMCs), sampled when the disease was refractory, from a patient treated with antithyroid drugs. These receptors were taken from a female donor with Graves disease.

The genes are TRBV30 and TRBJ1-1; possible D gene TRBD1, 6 bases. Germline-derived CDR1 and CDR2 are GTSNPN and SVGIG (reference sequence). CDR3 size: 17 residues. Trimming stripped 2 bases from V and 2 bases from J, with 21 bases between. The DNA of the CDR3 is TGTGCCTGGAGTCCTCCCCCCCCGCAGGGGCTCAACACTGAAGCTTTCTTT. This gives the protein CAWSPPPPQGLNTEAFF.

This clonotype was seen more than once but under ten times. CDR3 sequence: CSAWDSSSGNTIYF. The CDR3 bases are TGCAGTGCTTGGGACTCGAGCTCTGGAAACACCATATATTTT. The rearrangement joins TRBV20-1 to TRBJ1-3, with a tentative D call TRBD1 (5 bases). The CDR3 spans 14 residues. CDR1 is DFQATT and CDR2 is SNEGSKA in the germline V gene (reference sequence). Between the trimmed V and J ends, which lost 5 bases and 0 bases, there was a span of 11 bases.

At least ten counts were recorded for this clonotype. This sequence joins TRBV12-3 or TRBV12-4 and TRBJ2-4; no clear D gene. V was shortened by 6 bases and J by 0 bases, with 12 bases between the two germline ends. This CDR3 region has 15 residues. This CDR3 is CASSRKFLAKNIQYF. The CDR3 DNA follows: TGTGCCAGCAGCCGCAAGTTTCTAGCCAAAAACATTCAGTACTTC.

This clonotype has at least ten counts. The chain employs TRBV29-1 and TRBJ2-7; D possibly corresponds to TRBD1 (6 bases). The V gene's germline CDR1 is SQVTM and CDR2 ANQGSEA. The CDR3 has 12 residues. V gave up 5 bases and J gave up 2 bases, with 10 bases separating them. CDR3 region: CSVNEGAYEQYF. CDR3 DNA sequence: TGCAGCGTTAATGAGGGGGCCTACGAGCAGTACTTC.

This clonotype was counted many times. The rearrangement links TRBV2 to TRBJ1-1; D unclear. The CDR3 loop spans 14 amino acids. Germline V lookup: CDR1 SNHLY, CDR2 FYNNEI. The germline V and J ends were trimmed by 6 bases and 1 base, with 12 bases remaining between them. CDR3 nucleotide sequence: TGTGCCAGCAGCTTAGACGGCGGGAACACTGAAGCTTTCTTT. Its translation: CASSLDGGNTEAFF.

This clonotype was observed many times. The genes are TRBV2 and TRBJ1-2, with D perhaps TRBD1 (6 bases). The CDR3 totals 14 residues. V was shortened by 2 bases and J by 3 bases, with 10 bases between the two germline ends. Germline V gene data show CDR1 as SNHLY and CDR2 as FYNNEI. This CDR3 reads CASSEPGADYGYTF. The CDR3 DNA reads as TGTGCCAGCAGTGAACCGGGGGCGGACTATGGCTACACCTTC.

This sequence joins TRBV29-1 and TRBJ2-1, with 7 bases identical to TRBD1. The CDR3 consists of 13 residues. Per the germline V gene, CDR1 is SQVTM and CDR2 is ANQGSEA. The V and J ends lost 8 bases and 4 bases, in that order; junction bases with no gene match: 8. In DNA form, the CDR3 reads TGCAGCACCCGGGGACAGCCATACAATGAGCAGTTCTTC. It codes for CSTRGQPYNEQFF.

This clonotype was detected many times. V usage is TRBV5-1 and J usage is TRBJ1-1; a possible D gene is TRBD1 (5 bases). The CDR3 runs to 14 residues. The germline CDR1 and CDR2 sequences are SGHRS and YFSETQ. Trimming took off 4 bases at V and 1 base at J, with 11 bases between the two ends. The CDR3 sequence: CASSKGLENTEAFF. The CDR3 region has the DNA TGCGCCAGCAGCAAGGGACTTGAGAACACTGAAGCTTTCTTT.

This clonotype was seen at least ten times. This sequence joins TRBV6-5 and TRBJ1-5; TRBD1 aligns across 9 bases. V lost 2 bases and J lost 7; bases outside the gene matches: 6. The CDR3 has 15 amino acids. CDR1 and CDR2 from the germline V gene are MNHEY and SVGAGI. Here the CDR3 DNA reads TGTGCCAGCAGTTACGGGACAGGGAACGGACAGCCCCAGCATTTT. Amino acid sequence: CASSYGTGNGQPQHF.

This clonotype was seen at least ten times. The chain joins TRBV11-2 to TRBJ2-7, with a possible D match to TRBD1 (5 bases). V was cut by 1 base and J by 5 bases, with 6 bases left in between. Germline V gives CDR1 SGHAT, CDR2 FQNNGV. The CDR3 is 12 amino acids. The CDR3 DNA is TGTGCCAGCAGCTTAGGGGGCCACGAGCAGTACTTC. Translated, it gives CASSLGGHEQYF.

This clonotype was detected only a few times. This chain links TRBV28 with TRBJ2-4; D might be TRBD2 (6 bases). CDR1 is MDHEN, CDR2 SYDVKM, per germline. The germline V and J ends were trimmed by 7 bases and 0 bases, with 10 bases remaining between them. This CDR3 has 14 amino acids. Here the CDR3 reads CASNVAEAKNIQYF. CDR3 in DNA: TGTGCCAGCAACGTAGCGGAAGCCAAAAACATTCAGTACTTC.

This clonotype was observed many times. The CDR3 reads CASSLASGAEQFF. The CDR3 DNA reads as TGTGCCAGCAGCTTAGCCTCAGGGGCCGAGCAGTTCTTC. The rearrangement links TRBV7-2 to TRBJ2-1, with D tentatively TRBD1 (6 bases). With 0 bases removed from V and 10 bases from J, the gap between germline ends came to 10 bases. The CDR3 length is 13 residues. In germline, CDR1 is SGHTA, CDR2 FQGNSA. Full variable domain (rest looked up from reference TRBV7-2 and TRBJ2-1): GAGVSQSPSNKVTEKGKDVELRCDPISGHTALYWYRQSLGQGLEFLIYFQGNSAPDKSGLPSDRFSAERTGGSVSTLTIQRTQQEDSAVYLCASSLASGAEQFFGPGTRLTVL.

This clonotype was seen only a few times. The genes are TRBV7-2 and TRBJ1-2; a possible D gene is TRBD1 (6 bases). Germline V gene lookup returns CDR1 SGHTA and CDR2 FQGNSA. The CDR3 loop spans 17 amino acids. Trimming took 0 bases from V and 4 from J, leaving 18 bases between them. The CDR3 spells CASSLAPLDRRFYGYTF. The CDR3 DNA reads as TGTGCCAGCAGCTTAGCGCCCTTAGACAGGAGATTCTATGGCTACACCTTC.

This clonotype has ten or more counts. The chain is built from TRBV28 and TRBJ1-2, with D maybe TRBD1 (5 bases). This CDR3 contains 12 residues. Per the germline V gene, CDR1 is MDHEN and CDR2 is SYDVKM. Trimming took off 2 bases at V and 7 bases at J, with 8 bases between the two ends. CDR3 sequence reads: CASSLQGGGYTF. The CDR3 DNA follows: TGTGCCAGCAGTTTACAGGGTGGTGGCTACACCTTC.

In this sample, this clonotype turned up a few times. This chain uses TRBV20-1 with TRBJ2-2; 9 nucleotides align to TRBD2. This CDR3 is 18 amino acids long. Germline V gene sequence: CDR1 DFQATT, CDR2 SNEGSKA (reference sequence). The chain's CDR3 is CRGASEGSLAGRTGELFF. CDR3 in DNA: TGCAGGGGAGCTTCGGAGGGGAGTCTAGCGGGAAGAACCGGGGAGCTGTTTTTT.

V usage is TRBV6-5 and J usage is TRBJ2-7; 9 bases are a match to TRBD2. Germline V gene data show CDR1 as MNHEY and CDR2 as SVGAGI. The CDR3 spans 14 residues. The V and J ends lost 0 bases and 9 bases, in that order; junction bases with no gene match: 6. The CDR3 DNA reads as TGTGCCAGCAGTTACTCTGGCGGGAGGGCGGCGCAGTACTTC. This encodes CASSYSGGRAAQYF.

The sample holds many counts of this clonotype. The chain carries TRBV2 and TRBJ1-5, with 7 bases lining up with TRBD1. This CDR3 comprises 14 residues. V dropped 6 bases and J dropped 3; count of bases not matched to a gene: 5. The germline CDR1 and CDR2 sequences are SNHLY and FYNNEI. The chain's CDR3 is CASSKQGPNQPQHF. As DNA, the CDR3 is TGTGCCAGCAGCAAACAGGGGCCCAATCAGCCCCAGCATTTT.

In DNA, the CDR3 is TGTGCCAGCAGGGACAGGGGGCACGACGAGCAGTACTTC. This codes for CASRDRGHDEQYF. The rearrangement links TRBV7-9 to TRBJ2-7, with 11 bases fitting TRBD1. Trimming removed 6 bases from V and 5 bases from J; junction bases left unmatched: 3. The germline CDR1 and CDR2 sequences are SEHNR and FQNEAQ (reference sequence). The CDR3 totals 13 residues.